The next 32 T cell receptor beta chains were all read from a single sample in a study of blood T cell repertoires in COVID-19. This table comes from immunoSEQ multiplex PCR, and its TCRdb copy is limited to in-frame clones, with some not included. The sample shows 150,000 to 200,000 clones, about 86% of them seen only once. Sequences were obtained from peripheral blood. The origin of the receptors is a woman aged 60-75 years with COVID-19, enrolled during active disease.

The chain couples TRBV6-2 or TRBV6-3 to TRBJ2-2; D not certain. The V end was cut by 6 bases, the J end by 7 bases, with 12 bases between. CDR1 is MNHEY and CDR2 is SVGEGT in the germline V gene. The CDR3 runs 13 residues. The CDR3 DNA reads TGTGCCAGCAGCTTGGTCCACGGCGGGGAGCTGTTTTTT. It codes for CASSLVHGGELFF.

The rearrangement joins TRBV5-6 to TRBJ2-4, with TRBD2 identical over 10 bases. Per the germline V gene, CDR1 is SGHDT and CDR2 is YYEEEE. Losses at the gene ends were 2 bases for V and 12 bases for J; bases not matched to a gene: 8. The CDR3 consists of 14 residues. The CDR3 DNA reads TGTGCCAGCAGCTTAAGCCTAGCGGGAGTACGTCAGTACTTC. It yields the protein CASSLSLAGVRQYF. The whole variable domain, filled in from reference TRBV5-6 and TRBJ2-4, reads DAGVTQSPTHLIKTRGQQVTLRCSPKSGHDTVSWYQQALGQGPQFIFQYYEEEERQRGNFPDRFSGHQFPNYSSELNVNALLLGDSALYLCASSLSLAGVRQYFGAGTRLSVL.

The gene calls are TRBV11-2 and TRBJ1-2; D remains ambiguous. This CDR3 comprises 14 residues. The ends were cut back, 2 bases at V and 0 bases at J, with 7 bases in the middle. Germline CDR1 is SGHAT and CDR2 is FQNNGV. The CDR3 DNA follows: TGTGCCAGCAGCTTAACTATTACTAACTATGGCTACACCTTC. It specifies CASSLTITNYGYTF. Drawing the rest from reference TRBV11-2 and TRBJ1-2, the complete variable domain is EAGVAQSPRYKIIEKRQSVAFWCNPISGHATLYWYQQILGQGPKLLIQFQNNGVVDDSQLPKDRFSAERLKGVDSTLKIQPAKLEDSAVYLCASSLTITNYGYTFGSGTRLTVV.

V and J are TRBV7-6 and TRBJ2-7; D perhaps matches TRBD1 (5 bases). The germline gives CDR1 SGHVS, CDR2 FNYEAQ. V shed 1 base and J shed 3 bases, with 7 bases lying between them. The CDR3 extends over 13 amino acids. CDR3 in DNA: TGTGCCAGCAGCTTAGGCAGGGACTACGAGCAGTACTTC. Protein: CASSLGRDYEQYF.

V usage is TRBV28 and J usage is TRBJ1-5, with D possibly matching TRBD1 (6 bases). The CDR3 spans 14 residues. Between the trimmed V and J ends, which lost 5 bases and 7 bases, there was a span of 15 bases. Germline CDR1 reads MDHEN; CDR2 reads SYDVKM. In nucleotides, the CDR3 is TGTGCCAGCAGTGAAAGGGGGTTTGAACAGCCCCAGCATTTT. Translating it yields CASSERGFEQPQHF. Supplemented by reference TRBV28 and TRBJ1-5, the full variable domain reads DVKVTQSSRYLVKRTGEKVFLECVQDMDHENMFWYRQDPGLGLRLIYFSYDVKMKEKGDIPEGYSVSREKKERFSLILESASTNQTSMYLCASSERGFEQPQHFGDGTRLSIL.

The genes are TRBV7-2 and TRBJ1-4; D is undetermined. V shed 5 bases and J shed 11 bases, with 15 bases lying between them. The length of the CDR3 is 13 residues. CDR1 is SGHTA and CDR2 is FQGNSA in the germline V gene. The CDR3 DNA follows: TGTGCCAGCAGCACCTTCGGCCCGGGTAAACTGTTTTTT. Protein sequence: CASSTFGPGKLFF.

The chain joins TRBV9 to TRBJ2-1; D is perhaps TRBD2 (5 bases). V lost 0 bases and J 8 bases, leaving 18 bases between the germline ends. Germline CDR1 and CDR2: SGDLS and YYNGEE. CDR3 length: 16 amino acids. CDR3 coding DNA: TGTGCCAGCAGCGTAGAAAGAGTGGGAGTCGACGATGAGCAGTTCTTC. Its translation: CASSVERVGVDDEQFF. The full variable domain, in which reference TRBV9 and TRBJ2-1 provide the parts outside the CDR3, is DSGVTQTPKHLITATGQRVTLRCSPRSGDLSVYWYQQSLDQGLQFLIQYYNGEERAKGNILERFSAQQFPDLHSELNLSSLELGDSALYFCASSVERVGVDDEQFFGPGTRLTVL.

The chain has TRBV30 and TRBJ2-7; unclear D gene. The CDR3 extends over 16 amino acids. Germline lookup yields CDR1 GTSNPN and CDR2 SVGIG (reference sequence). Trimming left V 0 bases short and J 2 bases short, with 17 bases between. DNA for the CDR3: TGTGCCTGGAGTGTACGGGTCACGGCAACCCCCTACGAGCAGTACTTC. Translation: CAWSVRVTATPYEQYF.

This sequence joins TRBV6-7 and TRBJ2-5; D may be TRBD1 (5 bases). TRBV6-7 is labeled an ORF, and its function is uncertain. With 8 bases removed from V and 2 bases from J, the gap between germline ends came to 12 bases. This CDR3 has 13 residues. CDR3 protein: CASSFPGQETQYF. DNA of the CDR3: TGTGCCAGCTCATTCCCAGGGCAAGAGACCCAGTACTTC.

This sequence joins TRBV24-1 and TRBJ1-1; D gene ambiguous. CDR3 length: 15 amino acids. V gave up 9 bases and J gave up 4 bases, with 20 bases separating them. The V gene's germline CDR1 is KGHDR and CDR2 SFDVKD. The CDR3 DNA sequence: TGTGCCACCCGCGGCTATGGAGGAAGAGGCACTGAAGCTTTCTTT. This sequence encodes CATRGYGGRGTEAFF.

The chain employs TRBV28 and TRBJ2-7, with 7 bases lining up with TRBD1. V trimming: 4 bases; J trimming: 3 bases; junction bases outside the gene matches: 9. Per germline, CDR1 MDHEN and CDR2 SYDVKM. This CDR3 is 15 amino acids long. DNA of the CDR3: TGTGCCAGCAGTTCCAGGGGGTCAGGGTTCTACGAGCAGTACTTC. This encodes CASSSRGSGFYEQYF. Together with reference TRBV28 and TRBJ2-7, the CDR3 gives the full variable domain: DVKVTQSSRYLVKRTGEKVFLECVQDMDHENMFWYRQDPGLGLRLIYFSYDVKMKEKGDIPEGYSVSREKKERFSLILESASTNQTSMYLCASSSRGSGFYEQYFGPGTRLTVT.

The V gene is TRBV6-2 or TRBV6-3, the J gene TRBJ2-1; 7 positions agree with TRBD2. This CDR3 spans 14 amino acids. Per germline, CDR1 MNHEY and CDR2 SVGEGT. Trimming took 6 bases from V and 8 from J; bases not matched to a gene: 10. The CDR3 loop is CASSHRLALDEQFF. The CDR3 DNA is TGTGCCAGCAGCCACCGACTAGCTCTGGATGAGCAGTTCTTC.

The chain combines TRBV7-3 with TRBJ2-3; D gene uncertain. This CDR3 region has 13 residues. In germline, CDR1 is SGHTA, CDR2 FQGTGA. V was shortened by 6 bases and J by 0 bases, with 7 bases between the two germline ends. This CDR3 is CASRISSTDTQYF. DNA for the CDR3: TGTGCCAGCAGGATTAGCAGCACAGATACGCAGTATTTT.

Points on this clone: No DNA is shown, since the ends of the CDR3 on it are uncertain; the CDR3 is the one TCRdb lists. This chain joins TRBV21-1 and TRBJ2-7; the table's TRBD1 call for D was not verified on the DNA. TRBV21-1 is reported as a pseudogene. The CDR3 is 16 residues long, counting both termini. The CDR3 spells CASSKVGTGNTYEQYF.

J is TRBJ2-3 and V is TRBV7-8; tentatively, D is TRBD1 (5 bases). Germline CDR1 and CDR2: SGHVS and FQNEAQ. The CDR3 loop spans 15 amino acids. V lost 3 bases, J lost 2 bases, and 12 bases lay in between. For the CDR3, the DNA is TGTGCCAGCAGCTTCCAGGGTTTGGTCACAGATACGCAGTATTTT. Translation: CASSFQGLVTDTQYF.

This sequence joins TRBV24-1 and TRBJ1-2; D is ambiguous. Between the trimmed V and J ends, which lost 4 bases and 0 bases, there was a span of 8 bases. Germline CDR1 is KGHDR and CDR2 is SFDVKD. The CDR3 sequence is 14 residues long. CDR3 region: CATSEAGANYGYTF. The CDR3 DNA follows: TGTGCCACCAGTGAGGCCGGGGCTAACTATGGCTACACCTTC.

The rearrangement joins TRBV2 to TRBJ2-7; TRBD2 agrees at 9 bases. The germline V gene encodes CDR1 SNHLY and CDR2 FYNNEI. The ends lost 6 bases at V and 6 bases at J; junction bases unmatched: 9. The CDR3 runs 14 residues. The CDR3 loop is CASRGASGKGEQYF. In nucleotides, the CDR3 is TGTGCCAGCAGAGGGGCTAGCGGGAAAGGCGAGCAGTACTTC.

V and J are TRBV7-2 and TRBJ2-7; maybe TRBD1 (6 bases). CDR1 and CDR2 (germline): SGHTA, FQGNSA. Trimming removed 8 bases at V and 2 bases at J, with 13 bases between. This CDR3 has 13 amino acids. CDR3: CASRNTGTYEQYF. In DNA, the CDR3 is TGTGCCAGCCGAAACACAGGGACCTACGAGCAGTACTTC.

The genes are TRBV19 and TRBJ1-1; D remains unclear. Germline assignment: CDR1 LNHDA and CDR2 SQIVND (reference sequence). The V and J ends lost 5 bases and 4 bases respectively, with 17 bases between them. This CDR3 has 15 amino acids. The CDR3 nucleotides are TGTGCCAGTAGTCTCCGACGGGAACTTGGCACTGAAGCTTTCTTT. Protein product: CASSLRRELGTEAFF.

The chain uses TRBV18 and TRBJ2-1; tentatively, D is TRBD1 (6 bases). Germline values: CDR1 KGHSH, CDR2 LQKENI. V lost 4 bases and J 5 bases, leaving 15 bases between the germline ends. The CDR3 runs 15 residues. CDR3 nucleotide sequence: TGTGCCAGCTCACGGACAGAGCTTGGGGACAATGAGCAGTTCTTC. It specifies CASSRTELGDNEQFF.

V usage is TRBV7-2 and J usage is TRBJ1-4; TRBD1 agrees at 9 bases. In germline, CDR1 is SGHTA, CDR2 FQGNSA. The CDR3 has 15 residues. V lost 0 bases and J lost 4; bases outside the gene matches: 0. The chain's CDR3 is CASSLAGQGNEKLFF. In nucleotides, the CDR3 is TGTGCCAGCAGCTTAGCGGGACAGGGTAATGAAAAACTGTTTTTT.

The chain uses TRBV3-1 (or the pseudogene TRBV3-2) and TRBJ1-5, with D perhaps matching TRBD1 (6 bases). The CDR3 is 15 amino acids. V was shortened by 5 bases and J by 6 bases, with 17 bases between the two germline ends. CDR1 and CDR2 from the germline V gene are LGHDT and YNNKEL (reference sequence). The CDR3 is CASSSSGGRSQPQHF. The CDR3 bases are TGTGCCAGCAGCTCTAGTGGGGGCAGGAGTCAGCCCCAGCATTTT.

This chain uses TRBV19 with TRBJ1-5; TRBD1 matches at 8 bases. The ends lost 6 bases at V and 6 bases at J; junction bases unmatched: 13. CDR3 size: 16 residues. Germline values: CDR1 LNHDA, CDR2 SQIVND (reference sequence). CDR3 DNA sequence: TGTGCCAGTAGAGGGATCGACAGGGGTAAGAGTCAGCCCCAGCATTTT. Protein product: CASRGIDRGKSQPQHF.

The CDR3 region is CASSYWGSGSGNEQFF. The CDR3 coding sequence is TGTGCCAGCAGTTACTGGGGTAGCGGGAGTGGCAATGAGCAGTTCTTC. The rearrangement uses TRBV6-5 and TRBJ2-1; 9 nucleotides match TRBD2. The junction had 7 bases not matched to a gene; V was cut back by 1 base and J by 6 bases. The CDR3 length is 16 residues. Germline V gives CDR1 MNHEY, CDR2 SVGAGI.

The rearrangement uses TRBV7-2 and TRBJ2-3; D is perhaps TRBD1 (6 bases). Germline assignment: CDR1 SGHTA and CDR2 FQGNSA. V was pared by 6 bases and J by 6 bases, with 16 bases between. The CDR3 is made up of 14 amino acids. The CDR3 protein is CASRSDTGSDTQYF. The CDR3 coding sequence is TGTGCCAGCAGATCAGATACAGGGTCCGATACGCAGTATTTT.

The rearrangement uses TRBV28 and TRBJ1-3; unclear D gene. Looked up from germline, CDR1 is MDHEN and CDR2 is SYDVKM. The ends were cut back, 4 bases at V and 0 bases at J, with 10 bases in the middle. The CDR3 is made up of 15 amino acids. Here the CDR3 reads CASSSAGGSGNTIYF. As DNA, the CDR3 is TGTGCCAGCAGTTCAGCAGGAGGCTCTGGAAACACCATATATTTT.

This rearrangement joins TRBV5-4 to TRBJ2-7; TRBD2 might be the D (5 bases). The V gene's germline CDR1 is SGHNT and CDR2 YYREEE (reference sequence). The V gene lost 3 bases and the J gene lost 0 bases, with 7 bases spanning the gap. CDR3 size: 13 residues. The CDR3 spells CASSSGSSYEQYF. DNA for the CDR3: TGTGCCAGCAGCTCTGGGAGCTCCTACGAGCAGTACTTC. Full variable domain (remainder filled in from reference TRBV5-4 and TRBJ2-7): ETGVTQSPTHLIKTRGQQVTLRCSSQSGHNTVSWYQQALGQGPQFIFQYYREEENGRGNFPPRFSGLQFPNYSSELNVNALELDDSALYLCASSSGSSYEQYFGPGTRLTVT.

V gene TRBV24-1 combines with J gene TRBJ2-5; possibly TRBD2 for D (6 bases). Trimming stripped 8 bases from V and 4 bases from J, with 10 bases between. Germline V CDR1 and CDR2: KGHDR, SFDVKD. This CDR3 comprises 12 residues. This CDR3 reads CATNGGGETQYF. Written as DNA, the CDR3 is TGTGCCACCAACGGGGGAGGAGAGACCCAGTACTTC.

V gene TRBV6-1 combines with J gene TRBJ2-7; 11 bases align to TRBD2. Germline CDR1 is MNHNS and CDR2 is SASEGT. This CDR3 region has 15 residues. The V gene end was trimmed by 0 bases and the J gene end by 7 bases; junction bases not matched to a gene: 5. The CDR3: CASSEARLAGGEQYF. The CDR3 DNA reads as TGTGCCAGCAGTGAAGCGCGGCTAGCGGGAGGAGAGCAGTACTTC.

The rearrangement uses TRBV9 and TRBJ1-5; a weak D match, TRBD1 (6 bases). The CDR3 is 15 amino acids. The germline gives CDR1 SGDLS, CDR2 YYNGEE. V was pared by 0 bases and J by 1 base, with 8 bases between. The DNA of the CDR3 is TGTGCCAGCAGCGTAGTAGGACAGAGCAATCAGCCCCAGCATTTT. Translation: CASSVVGQSNQPQHF.

The V gene is TRBV5-5, the J gene TRBJ2-1; 7 positions match TRBD2. The CDR3 consists of 15 residues. The germline gives CDR1 SGHKS, CDR2 YYEKEE (reference sequence). The J segment lost 4 bases and the V segment lost 4 bases, leaving 8 bases of the junction unmatched. CDR3 amino acids: CASSALSGTYNEQFF. CDR3 nucleotide sequence: TGTGCCAGCAGCGCCCTAAGCGGGACGTACAATGAGCAGTTCTTC.

In its sample, this clone was seen a few times. The V and J genes are TRBV29-1 and TRBJ1-4; TRBD1 aligns across 10 bases. The junction had 12 bases not matched to a gene; V was cut back by 7 bases and J by 7 bases. Germline V lookup: CDR1 SQVTM, CDR2 ANQGSEA. The CDR3 has 15 residues. The CDR3 nucleotides are TGCAGCGCCGCGGGGACAGGGGATAAGGGTGAAAAACTGTTTTTT. This codes for CSAAGTGDKGEKLFF.